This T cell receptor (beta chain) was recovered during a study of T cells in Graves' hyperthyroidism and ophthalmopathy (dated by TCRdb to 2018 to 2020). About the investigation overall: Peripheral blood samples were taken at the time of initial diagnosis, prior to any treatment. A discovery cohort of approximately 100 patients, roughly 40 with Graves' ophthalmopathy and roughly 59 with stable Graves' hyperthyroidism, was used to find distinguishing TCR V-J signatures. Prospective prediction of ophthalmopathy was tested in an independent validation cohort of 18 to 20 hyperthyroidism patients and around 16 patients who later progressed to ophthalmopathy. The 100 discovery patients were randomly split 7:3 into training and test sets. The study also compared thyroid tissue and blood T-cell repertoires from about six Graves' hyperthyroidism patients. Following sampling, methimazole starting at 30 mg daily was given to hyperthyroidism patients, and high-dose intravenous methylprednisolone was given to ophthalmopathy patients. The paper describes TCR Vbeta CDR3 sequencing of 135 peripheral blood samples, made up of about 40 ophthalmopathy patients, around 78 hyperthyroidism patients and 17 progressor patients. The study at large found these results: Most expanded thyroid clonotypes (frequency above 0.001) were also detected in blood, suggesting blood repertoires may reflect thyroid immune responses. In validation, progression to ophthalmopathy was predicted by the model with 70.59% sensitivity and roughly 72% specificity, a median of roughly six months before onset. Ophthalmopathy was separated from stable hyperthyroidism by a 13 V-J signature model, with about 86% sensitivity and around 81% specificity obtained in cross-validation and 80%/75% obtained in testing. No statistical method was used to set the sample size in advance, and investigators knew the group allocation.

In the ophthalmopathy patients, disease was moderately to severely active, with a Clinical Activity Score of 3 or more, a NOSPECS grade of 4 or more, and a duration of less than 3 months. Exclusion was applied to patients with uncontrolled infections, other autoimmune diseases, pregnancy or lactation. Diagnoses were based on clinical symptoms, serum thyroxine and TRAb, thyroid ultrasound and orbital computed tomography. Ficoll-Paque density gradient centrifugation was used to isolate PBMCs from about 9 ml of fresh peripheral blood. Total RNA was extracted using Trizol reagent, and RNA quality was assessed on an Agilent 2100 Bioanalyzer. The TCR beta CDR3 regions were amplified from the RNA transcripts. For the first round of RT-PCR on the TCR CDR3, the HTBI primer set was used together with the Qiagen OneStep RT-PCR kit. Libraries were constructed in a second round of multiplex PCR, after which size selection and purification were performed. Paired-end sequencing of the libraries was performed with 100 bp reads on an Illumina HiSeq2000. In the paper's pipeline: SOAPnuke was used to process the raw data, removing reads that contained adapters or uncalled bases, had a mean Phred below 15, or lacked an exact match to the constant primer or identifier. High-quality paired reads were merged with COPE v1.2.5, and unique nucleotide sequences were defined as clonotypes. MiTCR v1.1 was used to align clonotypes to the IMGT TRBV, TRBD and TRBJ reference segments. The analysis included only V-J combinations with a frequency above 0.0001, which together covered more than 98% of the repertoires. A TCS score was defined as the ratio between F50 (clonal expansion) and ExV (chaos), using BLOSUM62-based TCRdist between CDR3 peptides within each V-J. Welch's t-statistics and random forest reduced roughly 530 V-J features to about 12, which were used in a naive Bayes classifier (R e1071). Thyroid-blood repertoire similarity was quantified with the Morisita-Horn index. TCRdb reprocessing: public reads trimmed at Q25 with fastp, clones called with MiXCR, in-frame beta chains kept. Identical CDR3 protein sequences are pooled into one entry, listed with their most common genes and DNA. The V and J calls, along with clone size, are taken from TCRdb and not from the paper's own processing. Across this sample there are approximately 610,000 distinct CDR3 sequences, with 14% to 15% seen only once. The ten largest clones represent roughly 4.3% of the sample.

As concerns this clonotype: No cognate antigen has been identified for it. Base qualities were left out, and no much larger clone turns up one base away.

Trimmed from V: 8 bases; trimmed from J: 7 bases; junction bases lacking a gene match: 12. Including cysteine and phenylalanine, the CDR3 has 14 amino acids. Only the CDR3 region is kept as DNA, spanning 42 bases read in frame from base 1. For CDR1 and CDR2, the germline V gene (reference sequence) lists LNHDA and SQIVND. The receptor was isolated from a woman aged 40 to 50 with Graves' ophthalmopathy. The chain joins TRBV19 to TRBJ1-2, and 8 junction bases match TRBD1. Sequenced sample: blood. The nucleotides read TGTGCCAGTGACTCAGGGGGCGCGGTTCCTGGCTACACCTTC. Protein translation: CASDSGGAVPGYTF.